This paragraph covers one T cell receptor beta chain sequence. The antigen is unknown. The PCR contained 60 Vbeta and 13 Jbeta primers. Clones were read by immunoSEQ multiplex PCR, and TCRdb kept only the in-frame ones, dropping some. The table includes approximately 93,000 clones, 79% detected once. These data originate in a study of cytomegalovirus exposure and HLA in healthy donors. Study results and limitations: In an earlier analysis, productive rearrangement rates for most beta V segments clustered near 90% or 30%. There were several of the most significant clusters that appeared linked to common viral pathogens in a later analysis.

There are 15 residues in the CDR3. The V gene lost 4 bases and the J gene lost 4 bases, with 17 bases spanning the gap. Per germline, CDR1 SGHNT and CDR2 YYREEE (reference sequence). Though probably carrying unrecorded immune exposures, donors were nominally healthy at sampling. The source is a male donor in good health and CMV-seropositive. Sample: PBMCs. The J gene is TRBJ1-1, the V gene TRBV5-4; D is ambiguous. CDR3 sequence reads: CASSPSNLRGTEAFF. The CDR3 nucleotides read TGTGCCAGCAGCCCCTCGAATCTAAGAGGCACTGAAGCTTTCTTT.